Presented here are 20 T cell receptor beta chains from one specimen sequenced in a study of blood T cell repertoires in COVID-19. Profiling relied on immunoSEQ multiplex PCR, and the TCRdb table lists in-frame clones only, not all of them. The repertoire consists of fewer than 250,000 clones, with 85% to 90% occurring once and the leading ten covering about 2.9%. The sample consisted of peripheral blood. Every receptor here comes from a man aged 60-69 years with acute or convalescent COVID-19.

The sample holds one count of this clone. The chain joins TRBV6-5 to TRBJ1-4; 7 nucleotides match TRBD1. The CDR3 covers 15 residues. J gave up 8 bases and V 5 bases, and 11 bases lay outside the gene matches. CDR1 and CDR2 (germline): MNHEY, SVGAGI. DNA for the CDR3: TGTGCCAGCAGTAAACAGGGGACTGAGGGCGAAAAACTGTTTTTT. Its translation is CASSKQGTEGEKLFF.

The chain employs TRBV28 and TRBJ2-6; D is undetermined. This CDR3 comprises 16 residues. Germline V gene sequence: CDR1 MDHEN, CDR2 SYDVKM. Between the trimmed V and J ends, which lost 2 bases and 0 bases, there was a span of 8 bases. CDR3 region: CASSLPGFSGANVLTF. The CDR3 coding sequence is TGTGCCAGCAGTTTACCAGGCTTCTCTGGGGCCAACGTCCTGACTTTC.

The CDR3 DNA sequence: TGTGCCAGCAGTGGAGACAGGGGGCGCGCCGGGGAGCTGTTTTTT. It encodes CASSGDRGRAGELFF. The chain employs TRBV27 and TRBJ2-2; 10 positions agree with TRBD1. Germline CDR1 is MNHEY and CDR2 is SMNVEV (reference sequence). V dropped 5 bases and J dropped 6; count of bases not matched to a gene: 6. CDR3 length equals 15 residues.

The chain employs TRBV27 and TRBJ2-7; D is undetermined. V lost 0 bases to trimming and J lost 5 bases, with 17 bases between them. This CDR3 comprises 16 residues. Germline CDR1 is MNHEY and CDR2 is SMNVEV (reference sequence). In DNA form, the CDR3 reads TGTGCCAGCAGTTTATCTACGATCGGAGCTGGCCACGAGCAGTACTTC. Translated: CASSLSTIGAGHEQYF.

V is TRBV6-1 and J is TRBJ2-5, with TRBD1 identical over 7 bases. The J segment lost 2 bases and the V segment lost 3 bases, leaving 6 bases of the junction unmatched. The CDR3 loop spans 15 amino acids. The germline V gene encodes CDR1 MNHNS and CDR2 SASEGT. The CDR3 loop reads CASSDRQGRQETQYF. The CDR3 nucleotides are TGTGCCAGCAGTGATCGACAGGGTAGGCAAGAGACCCAGTACTTC.

This clone has more than one count but fewer than ten. The chain couples TRBV21-1 to TRBJ1-6; whether TRBD1, the table's D call, matches the DNA was not checked. TRBV21-1 is labeled a pseudogene. The length of the CDR3 is 18 residues. CDR3 loop: CASSKASRGLSYNSPLHF. DNA of the CDR3: TGTGCCAGCAGCAAAGCTTCCAGGGGGCTATCCTATAATTCACCCCTCCACTTT.

This chain links TRBV4-3 with TRBJ1-2; perhaps TRBD1 as D (5 bases). The ends were cut back, 0 bases at V and 4 bases at J, with 9 bases in the middle. The CDR3 loop spans 14 amino acids. Germline CDR1 and CDR2: LGHNA and YSLEER. CDR3 sequence: CASSQDRGVYGYTF. CDR3 sequence (DNA): TGCGCCAGCAGCCAAGATCGGGGGGTCTATGGCTACACCTTC.

The V call is TRBV6-1, the J call TRBJ1-1, with D unclear. This CDR3 comprises 14 residues. Germline V lookup: CDR1 MNHNS, CDR2 SASEGT. The V end lost 3 bases, the J end lost 0 bases, and 8 bases lay between the germline ends. CDR3 DNA sequence: TGTGCCAGCAGTGAGGGCAGTGTGAACACTGAAGCTTTCTTT. It is translated as CASSEGSVNTEAFF.

This rearrangement joins TRBV5-1 to TRBJ1-2; a possible D gene is TRBD1 (6 bases). V gave up 4 bases and J gave up 1 base, with 11 bases separating them. The V gene's germline CDR1 is SGHRS and CDR2 YFSETQ. The CDR3 has 14 amino acids. In DNA, the CDR3 is TGCGCCAGCAGCCGGGACACTAGTAACTATGGCTACACCTTC. It translates to CASSRDTSNYGYTF.

V is TRBV19 and J is TRBJ2-3, with D perhaps TRBD1 (5 bases). The CDR3 has 14 residues. V lost 3 bases and J lost 0, with 7 bases in between. Germline V gene lookup returns CDR1 LNHDA and CDR2 SQIVND (reference sequence). CDR3 sequence: CASSIGASTDTQYF. The DNA of the CDR3 is TGTGCCAGTAGTATTGGGGCTAGCACAGATACGCAGTATTTT.

Worth noting for this clone: The junction differs from germline at one of its ends, possibly a read error. The chain is built from TRBV6-5 and TRBJ1-1, with TRBD1 identical over 9 bases. The CDR3 totals 15 residues. Germline V gene sequence: CDR1 MNHEY, CDR2 SVGAGI. In DNA, the CDR3 is TGTGCCAGCAGTGACTCCGGGACAGGGCCCACTGAAGCTTTCTTT. Encoded protein: CASSDSGTGPTEAFF.

To note about this clone: Other nucleotide sequences in the sample specify the same CDR3. The gene calls are TRBV25-1 and TRBJ1-5, with TRBD1 as a possible D gene (5 bases). The CDR3 has 15 residues. Germline V gives CDR1 MGHDK, CDR2 SYGVNS. V was trimmed by 1 base and J by 4 bases, leaving 11 bases between them. CDR3 nucleotides: TGTGCCAGCAGTGAATCAGGGCAGCCAAATCAGCCCCAGCATTTT. Amino acid sequence: CASSESGQPNQPQHF.

As to this clone: At the DNA level, this CDR3 is encoded by other sequences in the same sample as well. The chain combines TRBV18 with TRBJ2-5; D is undetermined. Per the germline V gene, CDR1 is KGHSH and CDR2 is LQKENI. V shed 2 bases and J shed 1 base, with 5 bases lying between them. This CDR3 has 13 residues. Written as DNA, the CDR3 is TGTGCCAGCTCACCAGGGCTCCAAGAGACCCAGTACTTC. This gives the protein CASSPGLQETQYF.

CDR3 DNA: TGTGCCAGCAGCTTAGGAGAGCGGGGGGGCACAGATACGCAGTATTTT. Translation gives CASSLGERGGTDTQYF. The chain recombines TRBV7-2 with TRBJ2-3, with 9 bases identical to TRBD2. After removal of 1 base from V and 1 base from J, the junction contained 3 bases not matched to a gene. The length of the CDR3 is 16 residues. Germline V gives CDR1 SGHTA, CDR2 FQGNSA.

The chain joins TRBV29-1 to TRBJ1-5; 8 bases are a match to TRBD1. The CDR3 contains 13 residues. Germline values: CDR1 SQVTM, CDR2 ANQGSEA. Losses at the gene ends were 4 bases for V and 3 bases for J; bases not matched to a gene: 2. The CDR3 loop reads CSVAGGVNQPQHF. CDR3 DNA: TGCAGCGTTGCAGGGGGCGTCAATCAGCCCCAGCATTTT.

This rearrangement joins TRBV7-8 to TRBJ2-7; weak D call: TRBD1 (6 bases). The V end was cut by 7 bases, the J end by 1 base, with 32 bases between. CDR1 and CDR2 from the germline V gene are SGHVS and FQNEAQ. The CDR3 contains 20 residues. The CDR3 DNA reads as TGTGCCAGCACCCTACGGGCTCTCGGACAGAGGGGATGGCGTTCCTACGAGCAGTACTTC. Protein sequence: CASTLRALGQRGWRSYEQYF.

V is TRBV7-9 and J is TRBJ1-5, with TRBD1 matching over 7 bases. This CDR3 comprises 15 residues. CDR1 is SEHNR, CDR2 FQNEAQ, per germline (reference sequence). Trimming took 5 bases from V and 0 from J; bases not matched to a gene: 4. The CDR3 loop is CASSVGDSSNQPQHF. CDR3 nucleotides: TGTGCCAGCAGCGTAGGGGACAGTAGCAATCAGCCCCAGCATTTT.

This chain uses TRBV29-1 with TRBJ2-3; 7 bases map to TRBD1. There are 17 residues in the CDR3. J was trimmed by 4 bases and V by 6 bases; bases with no gene match: 19. Germline-derived CDR1 and CDR2 are SQVTM and ANQGSEA. The CDR3 DNA reads as TGCAGCGTCCTCTCCCTTCTGATAGGACAGGAGGCAGATACGCAGTATTTT. Translating gives CSVLSLLIGQEADTQYF.

The chain uses TRBV5-1 and TRBJ1-6; possibly TRBD1 for D (5 bases). This CDR3 comprises 18 residues. Germline CDR1 and CDR2: SGHRS and YFSETQ. V was trimmed by 0 bases and J by 0 bases, leaving 13 bases between them. The chain's CDR3 is CASSLDPGGSSYNSPLHF. The CDR3 DNA reads TGCGCCAGCAGCTTGGATCCGGGGGGAAGCTCCTATAATTCACCCCTCCACTTT.

This sequence joins TRBV6-5 and TRBJ2-7; a weak D match, TRBD1 (6 bases). The germline V gene has CDR1 MNHEY and CDR2 SVGAGI. The germline V and J ends were trimmed by 10 bases and 2 bases, with 18 bases remaining between them. This CDR3 region has 14 residues. The CDR3 spells CATQQGLGAYEQYF. The CDR3, as DNA: TGTGCCACCCAACAGGGATTGGGAGCCTACGAGCAGTACTTC.